The 13 T cell receptor beta chains in this list originate from one sample, sequenced in a study of early stage breast cancer tumors. Sequenced by immunoSEQ multiplex PCR; TCRdb stores in-frame clones only, minus some. The repertoire holds tens of thousands of clones, with over 60% as singletons. Specimen: blood. These receptors were taken from a person aged 30 to 40 with breast cancer.

The rearrangement links TRBV6-5 to TRBJ2-1; 7 positions agree with TRBD2. Trimming cost V 1 base and J 4 bases; bases outside gene matches: 7. This CDR3 is built from 16 residues. Per germline, CDR1 MNHEY and CDR2 SVGAGI. The CDR3 protein is CASSYYSRGGYNEQFF. Here the CDR3 DNA reads TGTGCCAGCAGTTACTATTCCCGGGGAGGGTACAATGAGCAGTTCTTC.

The rearrangement uses TRBV29-1 and TRBJ2-3; 7 positions match TRBD2. The CDR3 covers 13 residues. The trim removed 6 bases at V and 4 bases at J, leaving 7 bases unmatched. From germline, CDR1 is SQVTM and CDR2 ANQGSEA. In DNA form, the CDR3 reads TGCAGCGTGTCCGGGGCGGGAGCAGATACGCAGTATTTT. Translated, it gives CSVSGAGADTQYF.

The V gene is TRBV11-2, the J gene TRBJ1-2; 7 bases are shared with TRBD1. The germline V gene has CDR1 SGHAT and CDR2 FQNNGV. The CDR3 extends over 14 amino acids. The junction had 7 bases not matched to a gene; V was cut back by 5 bases and J by 4 bases. CDR3 in DNA: TGTGCCAGCAGCCCCGGGACAGAATCCTATGGCTACACCTTC. Translated: CASSPGTESYGYTF.

The chain combines TRBV6-1 with TRBJ1-5; D ambiguous. Between the trimmed V and J ends, which lost 5 bases and 0 bases, there was a span of 5 bases. Germline V gene sequence: CDR1 MNHNS, CDR2 SASEGT. CDR3 length: 13 residues. For the CDR3, the DNA is TGTGCCAGCAGTCCTTATAGCAATCAGCCCCAGCATTTT. It encodes CASSPYSNQPQHF.

The chain carries TRBV11-2 and TRBJ2-5; D might be TRBD2 (7 bases). This CDR3 contains 16 residues. V gave up 2 bases and J gave up 5 bases, with 18 bases separating them. Germline V gives CDR1 SGHAT, CDR2 FQNNGV. This chain's CDR3 is CASSLRGMSSGETQYF. CDR3 nucleotides: TGTGCCAGCAGCTTAAGGGGGATGTCTAGCGGCGAGACCCAGTACTTC.

The table lists this clone with a few counts. The V gene is TRBV10-1, the J gene TRBJ1-2; perhaps TRBD1 as D (6 bases). This CDR3 has 15 amino acids. Deletions cut 2 bases from V and 2 bases from J, with 12 bases between. Per the germline V gene, CDR1 is WNHNN and CDR2 is SYGVQD (reference sequence). The chain's CDR3 is CASSEIPTGNYGYTF. DNA for the CDR3: TGCGCCAGCAGTGAGATCCCCACAGGGAACTATGGCTACACCTTC.

The J gene is TRBJ2-3, the V gene TRBV5-8; no clear D gene. The CDR3 loop spans 13 amino acids. In germline, CDR1 is SGHTS, CDR2 YDEGEE. V lost 1 base, J lost 3 bases, and 6 bases lay in between. This CDR3 reads CASSLQGTDTQYF. CDR3 coding DNA: TGTGCCAGCAGCTTGCAAGGGACAGATACGCAGTATTTT.

The chain couples TRBV4-3 to TRBJ2-7; 8 bases agree with TRBD1. V lost 3 bases, J lost 3 bases, and 7 bases stayed unmatched. The CDR3 spans 15 residues. In germline, CDR1 is LGHNA, CDR2 YSLEER. The CDR3 DNA reads as TGCGCCAGCAGCCACGACAGGGGCGAAGTCTACGAGCAGTACTTC. It codes for CASSHDRGEVYEQYF.

The V gene is TRBV19, the J gene TRBJ2-1; 8 bases line up with TRBD2. Germline CDR1 and CDR2: LNHDA and SQIVND (reference sequence). Trimming at V came to 1 base and at J to 8 bases, leaving 7 bases not matched to a gene. CDR3 length: 15 amino acids. The CDR3 nucleotides are TGTGCCAGTAGTATAGGAAGCGGGAGAGGGGATGAGCAGTTCTTC. Its translation is CASSIGSGRGDEQFF.

The gene calls are TRBV4-1 and TRBJ2-1; D unclear. The germline gives CDR1 MGHRA, CDR2 YSYEKL. V lost 1 base and J 10 bases, leaving 14 bases between the germline ends. The CDR3 runs to 14 residues. CDR3: CASSQGSVADEQFF. Written as DNA, the CDR3 is TGCGCCAGCAGCCAAGGATCAGTAGCAGACGAGCAGTTCTTC.

This chain uses TRBV5-1 with TRBJ2-2, with D possibly TRBD1 on 6 matching bases. CDR3 length: 16 residues. Trimming shortened V by 0 bases and J by 5 bases, and 14 bases separated the two germline ends. Germline V lookup: CDR1 SGHRS, CDR2 YFSETQ. CDR3 coding DNA: TGCGCCAGCAGCTTGGGGGGACAACCCCGGACCGGGGAGCTGTTTTTT. The encoded protein is CASSLGGQPRTGELFF.

The genes are TRBV5-6 and TRBJ1-5; the D gene is possibly TRBD1 (6 bases). The CDR3 length is 15 residues. Trimming took 1 base from V and 2 from J, leaving 10 bases between them. Germline V gene data show CDR1 as SGHDT and CDR2 as YYEEEE. The CDR3: CASSLRTVRNQPQHF. CDR3 sequence (DNA): TGTGCCAGCAGCTTGAGGACAGTTCGCAATCAGCCCCAGCATTTT.

The chain uses TRBV28 and TRBJ1-2; D is possibly TRBD1 (5 bases). Trimming left V 4 bases short and J 4 bases short, with 10 bases between. In germline, CDR1 is MDHEN, CDR2 SYDVKM. The CDR3 is 13 residues long. The CDR3 DNA is TGTGCCAGCAGTTCCCGGGGGAGCTATGGCTACACCTTC. Amino acids: CASSSRGSYGYTF.